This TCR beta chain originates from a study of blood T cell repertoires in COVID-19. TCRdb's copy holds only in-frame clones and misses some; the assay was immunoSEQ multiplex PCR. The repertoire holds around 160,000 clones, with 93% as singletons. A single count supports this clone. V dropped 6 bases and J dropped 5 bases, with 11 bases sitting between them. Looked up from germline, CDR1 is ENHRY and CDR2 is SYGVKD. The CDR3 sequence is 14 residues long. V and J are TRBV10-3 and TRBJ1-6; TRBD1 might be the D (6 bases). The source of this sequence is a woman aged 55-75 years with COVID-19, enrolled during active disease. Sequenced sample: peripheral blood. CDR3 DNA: TGTGCCATCAGGCCGGGGGGCCATAATTCACCCCTCCACTTT. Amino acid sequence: CAIRPGGHNSPLHF.